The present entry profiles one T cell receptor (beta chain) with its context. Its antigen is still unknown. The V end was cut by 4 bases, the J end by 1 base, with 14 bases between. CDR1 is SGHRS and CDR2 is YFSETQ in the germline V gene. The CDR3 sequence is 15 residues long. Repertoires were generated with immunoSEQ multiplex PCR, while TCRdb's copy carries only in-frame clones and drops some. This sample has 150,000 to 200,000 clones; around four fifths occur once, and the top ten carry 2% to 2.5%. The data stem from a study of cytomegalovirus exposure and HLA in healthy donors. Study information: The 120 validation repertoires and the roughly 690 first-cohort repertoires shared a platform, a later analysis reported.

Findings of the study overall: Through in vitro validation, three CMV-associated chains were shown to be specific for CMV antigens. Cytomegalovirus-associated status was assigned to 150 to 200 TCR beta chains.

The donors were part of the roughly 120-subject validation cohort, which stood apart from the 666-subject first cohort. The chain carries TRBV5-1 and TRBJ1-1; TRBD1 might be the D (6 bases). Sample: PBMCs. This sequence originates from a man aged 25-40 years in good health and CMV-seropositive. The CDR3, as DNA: TGCGCCAGCAGCAAGACGACAGGACCGAACACTGAAGCTTTCTTT. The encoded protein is CASSKTTGPNTEAFF.